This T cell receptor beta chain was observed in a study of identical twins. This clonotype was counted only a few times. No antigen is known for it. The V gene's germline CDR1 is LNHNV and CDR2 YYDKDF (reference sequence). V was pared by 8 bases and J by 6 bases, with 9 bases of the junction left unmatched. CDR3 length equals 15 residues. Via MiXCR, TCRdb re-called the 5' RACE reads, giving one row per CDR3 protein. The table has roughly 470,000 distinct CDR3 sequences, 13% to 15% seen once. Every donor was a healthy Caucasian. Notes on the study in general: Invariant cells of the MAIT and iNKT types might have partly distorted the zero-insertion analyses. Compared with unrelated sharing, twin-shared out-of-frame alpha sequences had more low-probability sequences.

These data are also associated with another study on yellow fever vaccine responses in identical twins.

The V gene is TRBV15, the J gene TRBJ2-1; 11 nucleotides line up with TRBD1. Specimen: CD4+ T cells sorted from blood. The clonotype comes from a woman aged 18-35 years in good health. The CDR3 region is CATAKGQGVRNEQFF. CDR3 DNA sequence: TGTGCCACCGCCAAGGGACAGGGGGTTCGCAATGAGCAGTTCTTC.